The T cell receptor (beta chain) described here comes from a study of blood T cell repertoires in COVID-19. Across the whole study: T cells, B-cell-depleted T cells, or PBMCs supplied cDNA or gDNA.

Germline-derived CDR1 and CDR2 are LGHNA and YSLEER. The CDR3 contains 15 residues. V lost 0 bases and J lost 3, with 11 bases in between. Per the authors' pipeline: Cell counts per sample came from amplifying reference gene primers. Sequencing used immunoSEQ multiplex PCR; TCRdb keeps in-frame clones, though not all of them. The V and J calls and clone size were taken over from that table, and D and trimming were inferred from the DNA. The data show roughly 160,000 clones, with roughly 84% seen just once and approximately 11% held by the top ten. The rearrangement joins TRBV4-3 to TRBJ1-2; a weak D match, TRBD1 (5 bases). The source material was peripheral blood. The clonotype originates from a man between 65 and 85 years old with active or convalescent COVID-19. DNA of the CDR3: TGCGCCAGCAGCCAAGATCGGCAGGGTTACTATGGCTACACCTTC. Amino acid sequence: CASSQDRQGYYGYTF.